Below, 7 T cell receptor beta chains from the same sample are listed, as sequenced in a study of blood T cell repertoires in COVID-19. Produced via immunoSEQ multiplex PCR; TCRdb's table is partial and in-frame only. The top ten clones hold about 25% of a sample with some 30,000 clones, 83% of them seen once. Sequenced input: peripheral blood. Receptors originate from a man in his 70s with active COVID-19.

Comment on this clone: An end of the junction does not agree with germline; a read error may underlie this. At the DNA level, this CDR3 is encoded by other sequences in the same sample as well. The gene calls are TRBV18 and TRBJ1-3, with TRBD1 matching over 9 bases. Germline V gives CDR1 KGHSH, CDR2 LQKENI. This CDR3 has 16 amino acids. The CDR3 reads CASSPAGTGIGNTIYF. As DNA, the CDR3 is TGCGCCAGCTCACCGGCCGGGACAGGGATTGGAAACACCATATATTTT.

This chain joins TRBV28 and TRBJ1-5; D uncertain. The germline V gene encodes CDR1 MDHEN and CDR2 SYDVKM. V was clipped by 6 bases and J by 0 bases, with 9 bases between them. The length of the CDR3 is 14 residues. CDR3 in DNA: TGTGCCAGCAGACTACTATCTAGCAATCAGCCCCAGCATTTT. It encodes CASRLLSSNQPQHF.

The table lists this clone with a count of one. V and J are TRBV12-3 or TRBV12-4 and TRBJ2-1; 10 nucleotides match TRBD2. V dropped 10 bases and J dropped 6; count of bases not matched to a gene: 6. This CDR3 comprises 13 residues. CDR3 protein: CATTSGMTNEQFF. The CDR3 region has the DNA TGTGCCACCACTAGCGGGATGACCAATGAGCAGTTCTTC.

This sequence joins TRBV9 and TRBJ2-1, with D maybe TRBD2 (6 bases). The CDR3 runs 13 residues. V was pared by 3 bases and J by 9 bases, with 13 bases between. The V gene's germline CDR1 is SGDLS and CDR2 YYNGEE. The CDR3 region is CASSALDGGEQFF. CDR3 sequence (DNA): TGTGCCAGCAGCGCGCTAGACGGGGGTGAGCAGTTCTTC.

The chain links TRBV7-9 to TRBJ2-7; 11 nucleotides match TRBD1. V lost 5 bases, J lost 3 bases, and 6 bases stayed unmatched. CDR1 and CDR2 from the germline V gene are SEHNR and FQNEAQ (reference sequence). The CDR3 totals 15 residues. The CDR3 DNA follows: TGTGCCAGCAGCCCCCCGGGACAGGGGGTCTACGAGCAGTACTTC. Encoded protein: CASSPPGQGVYEQYF.

V is TRBV5-1 and J is TRBJ1-1, with 8 bases identical to TRBD1. V shed 0 bases and J 1 base; nucleotides not matched to a gene: 5. CDR3 length: 16 residues. Per the germline V gene, CDR1 is SGHRS and CDR2 is YFSETQ. The CDR3 loop is CASSLGGQAPNTEAFF. For the CDR3, the DNA is TGCGCCAGCAGCTTGGGGGGACAGGCCCCGAACACTGAAGCTTTCTTT.

The chain combines TRBV6-4 with TRBJ1-1; possible D gene TRBD1, 6 bases. This CDR3 spans 13 amino acids. The ends were cut back, 8 bases at V and 1 base at J, with 11 bases in the middle. Germline V gene sequence: CDR1 MRHNA, CDR2 SNTAGT. The DNA for the CDR3 is TGTGCCAGCGCGGCAGGGGCGAACACTGAAGCTTTCTTT. Translating it yields CASAAGANTEAFF.